The clone carrying this T cell receptor (beta chain) showed up just a few times. The antigen remains undetermined. The data stem from a study of T cells in Graves' hyperthyroidism and ophthalmopathy. Study results and limitations: Appearing also in blood were most of the thyroid clonotypes expanded above 0.001.

Amplification targeted TCR beta CDR3 regions from RNA transcripts. RT-PCR in the first round (using the HTBI primer set) targeted the TCR CDR3. TCRdb called the multiplex PCR reads again in MiXCR, with one record for every CDR3 protein. The table records about 410,000 distinct CDR3 sequences, roughly 14% of them present only once. Trimming at V came to 2 bases and at J to 3 bases, leaving 6 bases not matched to a gene. From germline, CDR1 is DFQATT and CDR2 SNEGSKA (reference sequence). The CDR3 is made up of 16 amino acids. From approximately 9.5 ml of fresh peripheral blood, PBMCs were isolated. Input material: blood. The source is a man in his late teens or twenties with Graves' ophthalmopathy. The genes are TRBV20-1 and TRBJ1-6, with 8 bases fitting TRBD1. The CDR3 here is CSARRTGSFYNSPLHF. CDR3 coding DNA: TGCAGTGCTAGAAGGACAGGGTCCTTCTATAATTCACCCCTCCACTTT.